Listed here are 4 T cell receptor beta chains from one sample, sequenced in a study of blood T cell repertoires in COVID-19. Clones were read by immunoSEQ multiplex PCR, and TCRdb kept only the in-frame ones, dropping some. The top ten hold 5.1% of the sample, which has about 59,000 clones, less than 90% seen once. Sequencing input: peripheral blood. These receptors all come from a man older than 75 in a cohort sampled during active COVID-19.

The CDR3 DNA follows: TGTGCCAGCAGTTTAAGTCTACAGGGCTTCACTGAAGCTTTCTTT. Residues: CASSLSLQGFTEAFF. The V and J genes are TRBV27 and TRBJ1-1; D perhaps matches TRBD1 (6 bases). V lost 2 bases and J lost 4, with 14 bases in between. The CDR3 is made up of 15 amino acids. CDR1 is MNHEY, CDR2 SMNVEV, per germline (reference sequence).

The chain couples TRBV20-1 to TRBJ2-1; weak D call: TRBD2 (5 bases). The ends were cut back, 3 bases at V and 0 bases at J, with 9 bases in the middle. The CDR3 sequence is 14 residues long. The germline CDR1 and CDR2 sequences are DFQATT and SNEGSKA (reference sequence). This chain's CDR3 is CSASKEVSYNEQFF. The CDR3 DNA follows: TGCAGTGCTAGTAAGGAGGTCTCCTACAATGAGCAGTTCTTC.

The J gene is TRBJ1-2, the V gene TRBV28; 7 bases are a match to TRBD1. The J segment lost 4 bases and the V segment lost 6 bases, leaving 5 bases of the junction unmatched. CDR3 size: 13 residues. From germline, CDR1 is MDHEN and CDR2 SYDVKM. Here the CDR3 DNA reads TGTGCCAGCAGGGAGGACAGGTCCTATGGCTACACCTTC. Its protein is CASREDRSYGYTF.

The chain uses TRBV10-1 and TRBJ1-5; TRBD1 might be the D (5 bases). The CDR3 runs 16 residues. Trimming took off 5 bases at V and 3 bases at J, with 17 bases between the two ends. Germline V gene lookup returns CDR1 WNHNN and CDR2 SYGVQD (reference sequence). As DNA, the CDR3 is TGCGCCAGCAGTAGGTATCGGGACTCGAACAATCAGCCCCAGCATTTT. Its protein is CASSRYRDSNNQPQHF.